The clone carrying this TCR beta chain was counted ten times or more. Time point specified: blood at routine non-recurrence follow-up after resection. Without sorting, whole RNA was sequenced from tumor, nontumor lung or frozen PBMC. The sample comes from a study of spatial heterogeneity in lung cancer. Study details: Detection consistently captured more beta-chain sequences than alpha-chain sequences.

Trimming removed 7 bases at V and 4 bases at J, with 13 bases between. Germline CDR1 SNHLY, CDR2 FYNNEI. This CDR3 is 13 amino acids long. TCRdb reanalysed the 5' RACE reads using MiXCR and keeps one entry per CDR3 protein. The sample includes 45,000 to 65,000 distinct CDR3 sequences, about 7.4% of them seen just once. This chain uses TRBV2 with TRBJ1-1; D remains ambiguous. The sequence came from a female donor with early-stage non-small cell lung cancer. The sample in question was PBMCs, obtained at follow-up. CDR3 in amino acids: CASKREGGTEAFF. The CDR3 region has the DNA TGTGCCAGCAAAAGAGAAGGAGGCACTGAAGCTTTCTTT.